This is a list of T cell receptor beta chains from one sample in a study of blood T cell repertoires in COVID-19. Repertoires were generated with immunoSEQ multiplex PCR, while TCRdb's copy carries only in-frame clones and drops some. Among some 250,000 clones listed, less than 90% were seen once. The sequenced sample was peripheral blood. These receptors originate from a man in his sixties with acute or convalescent COVID-19. CDR3s include the opening cysteine and the closing phenylalanine or tryptophan. A D gene is named only where the DNA matches it firmly. Not all rows give a size; the values are once, few, many and, for expanded clones, a class.

cdr3_length: 14; j_call: TRBJ1-3; d_call: -; v_call: TRBV5-6; clone_size: few; cdr3_aa: CASSLAASGNTIYF; cdr3_nt: TGTGCCAGCAGCTTGGCAGCGTCTGGAAACACCATATATTTT
cdr3_length: 12; j_call: TRBJ2-3; d_call: -; v_call: TRBV10-3; clone_size: -; cdr3_aa: CAISESIDTQYF; cdr3_nt: TGTGCCATCAGTGAGTCCATAGATACGCAGTATTTT
cdr3_length: 15; j_call: TRBJ1-6; d_call: -; v_call: TRBV4-1; clone_size: -; cdr3_aa: CASSQEGGYNSPLHF; cdr3_nt: TGCGCCAGCAGCCAAGAAGGAGGATATAATTCACCCCTCCACTTT
cdr3_length: 14; j_call: TRBJ2-3; d_call: TRBD2; v_call: TRBV6-5; clone_size: -; cdr3_aa: CASRPGLAADTQYF; cdr3_nt: TGTGCCAGCAGACCGGGACTAGCAGCAGATACGCAGTATTTT
cdr3_length: 14; j_call: TRBJ2-1; d_call: TRBD1; v_call: TRBV6-5; clone_size: -; cdr3_aa: CASRLQGASNEQFF; cdr3_nt: TGTGCCAGCAGGCTACAGGGGGCGAGCAATGAGCAGTTCTTC
cdr3_length: 16; j_call: TRBJ2-5; d_call: -; v_call: TRBV5-1; clone_size: -; cdr3_aa: CASSLAPYSSRETQYF; cdr3_nt: TGCGCCAGCAGCTTGGCCCCTTACAGCTCGCGAGAGACCCAGTACTTC
cdr3_length: 16; j_call: TRBJ2-5; d_call: TRBD2; v_call: TRBV19; clone_size: few; cdr3_aa: CASSIRSGGLEETQYF; cdr3_nt: TGTGCCAGTAGTATTAGAAGCGGGGGCTTGGAAGAGACCCAGTACTTC
cdr3_length: 16; j_call: TRBJ1-5; d_call: TRBD1; v_call: TRBV24-1; clone_size: -; cdr3_aa: CATRRTGDTRNQPQHF; cdr3_nt: TGTGCCACCAGACGGACAGGGGATACGAGGAATCAGCCCCAGCATTTT
cdr3_length: 15; j_call: TRBJ2-7; d_call: TRBD1; v_call: TRBV28; clone_size: -; cdr3_aa: CASSSRDRGLNEQYF; cdr3_nt: TGTGCCAGCAGTTCCAGGGACAGGGGGCTCAACGAGCAGTACTTC
cdr3_length: 15; j_call: TRBJ2-5; d_call: -; v_call: TRBV28; clone_size: -; cdr3_aa: CASSLFGSGKETQYF; cdr3_nt: TGTGCCAGCAGTTTATTTGGCTCGGGGAAAGAGACCCAGTACTTC
cdr3_length: 12; j_call: TRBJ2-7; d_call: TRBD1; v_call: TRBV27; clone_size: -; cdr3_aa: CASSPQGNEQYF; cdr3_nt: TGTGCCAGCAGTCCACAGGGGAACGAGCAGTACTTC
cdr3_length: 12; j_call: TRBJ1-2; d_call: -; v_call: TRBV29-1; clone_size: -; cdr3_aa: CSVYGGRYGYTF; cdr3_nt: TGCAGCGTCTACGGAGGGAGGTATGGCTACACCTTC
cdr3_length: 14; j_call: TRBJ1-3; d_call: -; v_call: TRBV10-3; clone_size: -; cdr3_aa: CAISGAGTGNTIYF; cdr3_nt: TGTGCCATCAGTGGTGCGGGGACCGGAAACACCATATATTTT
cdr3_length: 15; j_call: TRBJ2-1; d_call: TRBD1; v_call: TRBV27; clone_size: once; cdr3_aa: CASSFGQGRRNEQFF; cdr3_nt: TGTGCCAGCAGTTTCGGACAGGGGAGGCGAAACGAGCAGTTCTTC
cdr3_length: 14; j_call: TRBJ1-1; d_call: -; v_call: TRBV7-9; clone_size: -; cdr3_aa: CASSLEGRATEAFF; cdr3_nt: TGTGCCAGCAGCTTAGAGGGCAGGGCCACTGAAGCTTTCTTT
cdr3_length: 12; j_call: TRBJ2-1; d_call: -; v_call: TRBV18; clone_size: -; cdr3_aa: CASSPSGYEQFF; cdr3_nt: TGTGCCAGCTCACCCTCGGGGTATGAGCAGTTCTTC
cdr3_length: 13; j_call: TRBJ2-1; d_call: -; v_call: TRBV7-3; clone_size: once; cdr3_aa: CASSLRWGDEQFF; cdr3_nt: TGTGCCAGCAGCTTAAGGTGGGGGGATGAGCAGTTCTTC
cdr3_length: 16; j_call: TRBJ2-3; d_call: -; v_call: TRBV5-8; clone_size: once; cdr3_aa: CANRLGHTKSTDTQYF; cdr3_nt: TGTGCCAACAGATTGGGACACACCAAAAGCACAGATACGCAGTATTTT
cdr3_length: 14; j_call: TRBJ2-7; d_call: TRBD2; v_call: TRBV15; clone_size: -; cdr3_aa: CATSLAGDTYEQYF; cdr3_nt: TGTGCCACCTCGTTAGCGGGGGACACCTACGAGCAGTACTTC
cdr3_length: 16; j_call: TRBJ1-5; d_call: -; v_call: TRBV19; clone_size: -; cdr3_aa: CASSWGQRVPNQPQHF; cdr3_nt: TGTGCCAGTAGTTGGGGCCAAAGAGTACCAAATCAGCCCCAGCATTTT
cdr3_length: 16; j_call: TRBJ1-4; d_call: TRBD1; v_call: TRBV11-2; clone_size: -; cdr3_aa: CASSSTGTADNEKLFF; cdr3_nt: TGTGCCAGCAGCTCTACCGGGACAGCTGATAATGAAAAACTGTTTTTT
cdr3_length: 12; j_call: TRBJ2-7; d_call: TRBD1; v_call: TRBV19; clone_size: -; cdr3_aa: CASTDRSGEQYF; cdr3_nt: TGTGCCAGTACGGACAGGTCGGGCGAGCAGTACTTC
cdr3_length: 13; j_call: TRBJ2-7; d_call: -; v_call: TRBV29-1; clone_size: -; cdr3_aa: CSVEVMSGQKQYF; cdr3_nt: TGCAGCGTTGAAGTAATGTCAGGGCAGAAGCAGTACTTC
cdr3_length: 16; j_call: TRBJ1-5; d_call: -; v_call: TRBV7-3; clone_size: -; cdr3_aa: CASSFDTDYSNQPQHF; cdr3_nt: TGTGCCAGCAGCTTTGACACGGATTATAGCAATCAGCCCCAGCATTTT
cdr3_length: 14; j_call: TRBJ1-2; d_call: -; v_call: TRBV27; clone_size: -; cdr3_aa: CASSFGGARGGYTF; cdr3_nt: TGTGCCAGCAGTTTTGGTGGGGCGCGGGGTGGCTACACCTTC
cdr3_length: 17; j_call: TRBJ2-3; d_call: TRBD2; v_call: TRBV9; clone_size: -; cdr3_aa: CASSVDVGGTGTDTQYF; cdr3_nt: TGTGCCAGCAGCGTAGATGTGGGGGGGACTGGCACAGATACGCAGTATTTT
cdr3_length: 12; j_call: TRBJ2-7; d_call: -; v_call: TRBV2; clone_size: few; cdr3_aa: CASSQLLYEQYF; cdr3_nt: TGTGCCAGCAGTCAACTACTCTACGAGCAGTACTTC
cdr3_length: 14; j_call: TRBJ1-1; d_call: TRBD1; v_call: TRBV6-5; clone_size: many; cdr3_aa: CASSRDREDTEAFF; cdr3_nt: TGTGCCAGCAGTAGGGACAGGGAGGACACTGAAGCTTTCTTT
cdr3_length: 16; j_call: TRBJ2-2; d_call: TRBD2; v_call: TRBV4-3; clone_size: -; cdr3_aa: CASSQETRGGAGELFF; cdr3_nt: TGCGCCAGCAGCCAAGAGACCCGGGGGGGGGCCGGGGAGCTGTTTTTT
cdr3_length: 18; j_call: TRBJ2-6; d_call: TRBD1; v_call: TRBV7-9; clone_size: -; cdr3_aa: CASSLETGPPSGANVLTF; cdr3_nt: TGTGCCAGCAGCTTAGAGACAGGGCCTCCGTCTGGGGCCAACGTCCTGACTTTC
cdr3_length: 15; j_call: TRBJ2-7; d_call: -; v_call: TRBV25-1; clone_size: -; cdr3_aa: CASSGFNRVSYEQYF; cdr3_nt: TGTGCCAGCAGTGGTTTCAACAGGGTCTCCTACGAGCAGTACTTC
cdr3_length: 15; j_call: TRBJ2-5; d_call: TRBD2; v_call: TRBV7-8; clone_size: -; cdr3_aa: CASSPYSGAGETQYF; cdr3_nt: TGTGCCAGCAGCCCCTATAGCGGGGCCGGGGAGACCCAGTACTTC
cdr3_length: 12; j_call: TRBJ2-1; d_call: -; v_call: TRBV3-1/TRBV3-2; clone_size: -; cdr3_aa: CASSQGTAEQFF; cdr3_nt: TGTGCCAGCAGCCAAGGGACAGCCGAGCAGTTCTTC
cdr3_length: 15; j_call: TRBJ2-3; d_call: -; v_call: TRBV15; clone_size: -; cdr3_aa: CATSRDAGRSDTQYF; cdr3_nt: TGTGCCACCAGCAGAGATGCAGGGAGGTCGGATACGCAGTATTTT
cdr3_length: 14; j_call: TRBJ2-2; d_call: TRBD2; v_call: TRBV6-5; clone_size: -; cdr3_aa: CASQLAGNTGELFF; cdr3_nt: TGTGCCAGCCAACTAGCGGGGAACACCGGGGAGCTGTTTTTT
cdr3_length: 16; j_call: TRBJ2-6; d_call: -; v_call: TRBV6-4; clone_size: -; cdr3_aa: CASSDYAGSGANVLTF; cdr3_nt: TGTGCCAGCAGTGACTATGCGGGTTCTGGGGCCAACGTCCTGACTTTC
cdr3_length: 15; j_call: TRBJ2-3; d_call: TRBD2; v_call: TRBV7-6; clone_size: -; cdr3_aa: CASSLVAGDTDTQYF; cdr3_nt: TGTGCCAGCAGCTTAGTTGCGGGGGACACAGATACGCAGTATTTT
cdr3_length: 18; j_call: TRBJ2-3; d_call: TRBD1; v_call: TRBV10-3; clone_size: once; cdr3_aa: CAISGQGMEDPNTDTQYF; cdr3_nt: TGTGCCATCAGTGGACAGGGGATGGAGGACCCCAACACAGATACGCAGTATTTT
cdr3_length: 14; j_call: TRBJ1-5; d_call: -; v_call: TRBV27; clone_size: -; cdr3_aa: CASRMTGSNQPQHF; cdr3_nt: TGTGCCAGCAGAATGACAGGTAGCAATCAGCCCCAGCATTTT
cdr3_length: 17; j_call: TRBJ2-1; d_call: TRBD2; v_call: TRBV5-1; clone_size: once; cdr3_aa: CASSPPARGLASLKQFF; cdr3_nt: TGCGCCAGCAGCCCCCCCGCACGTGGACTAGCGTCTTTGAAGCAGTTCTTC
cdr3_length: 14; j_call: TRBJ2-1; d_call: TRBD2; v_call: TRBV6-5; clone_size: -; cdr3_aa: CASSLGAGGYEQFF; cdr3_nt: TGTGCCAGCAGTTTGGGAGCGGGAGGTTATGAGCAGTTCTTC
cdr3_length: 16; j_call: TRBJ2-3; d_call: TRBD2; v_call: TRBV2; clone_size: -; cdr3_aa: CASSGGTSAFTDTQYF; cdr3_nt: TGTGCCAGCAGTGGAGGGACTAGCGCCTTCACAGATACGCAGTATTTT
cdr3_length: 15; j_call: TRBJ2-3; d_call: -; v_call: TRBV9; clone_size: -; cdr3_aa: CASSPTSILTDTQYF; cdr3_nt: TGTGCCAGCAGCCCGACTAGTATCCTCACAGATACGCAGTATTTT
cdr3_length: 17; j_call: TRBJ2-6; d_call: -; v_call: TRBV5-1; clone_size: -; cdr3_aa: CASSSEPGETGANVLTF; cdr3_nt: TGCGCCAGCAGCTCCGAACCGGGAGAGACTGGGGCCAACGTCCTGACTTTC
cdr3_length: 14; j_call: TRBJ1-4; d_call: -; v_call: TRBV9; clone_size: once; cdr3_aa: CASSTGPSKEKLFF; cdr3_nt: TGTGCCAGCAGCACGGGTCCCTCCAAGGAAAAACTGTTTTTT
cdr3_length: 13; j_call: TRBJ1-1; d_call: -; v_call: TRBV11-3; clone_size: -; cdr3_aa: CASSPGGNTEAFF; cdr3_nt: TGTGCCAGCAGCCCTGGAGGGAACACTGAAGCTTTCTTT
cdr3_length: 14; j_call: TRBJ2-5; d_call: TRBD1; v_call: TRBV5-4; clone_size: -; cdr3_aa: CASSSDRFEETQYF; cdr3_nt: TGTGCCAGCAGTTCGGACAGGTTTGAAGAGACCCAGTACTTC
cdr3_length: 13; j_call: TRBJ1-1; d_call: -; v_call: TRBV3-1/TRBV3-2; clone_size: -; cdr3_aa: CASSQTQNTEAFF; cdr3_nt: TGTGCCAGCAGCCAAACACAGAACACTGAAGCTTTCTTT
cdr3_length: 12; j_call: TRBJ2-6; d_call: -; v_call: TRBV6-6; clone_size: -; cdr3_aa: CAIGGGANVLTF; cdr3_nt: TGTGCCATAGGAGGGGGGGCCAACGTCCTGACTTTC
cdr3_length: 15; j_call: TRBJ2-7; d_call: -; v_call: TRBV27; clone_size: -; cdr3_aa: CASSFGGGHSYEQYF; cdr3_nt: TGTGCCAGCAGTTTTGGGGGGGGGCACTCCTACGAGCAGTACTTC
cdr3_length: 14; j_call: TRBJ1-1; d_call: -; v_call: TRBV10-3; clone_size: -; cdr3_aa: CAISDGGQITEAFF; cdr3_nt: TGTGCCATCAGTGATGGCGGACAGATCACTGAAGCTTTCTTT
cdr3_length: 15; j_call: TRBJ2-7; d_call: TRBD2; v_call: TRBV18; clone_size: -; cdr3_aa: CASSPPTQREGEQYF; cdr3_nt: TGTGCCAGCTCACCACCGACCCAGCGGGAGGGCGAGCAGTACTTC